This T cell receptor (beta chain) was identified in a study of cytomegalovirus exposure and HLA in healthy donors. This clone was detected only once. Antigen: not known. Trimming took off 2 bases at V and 5 bases at J, with 15 bases between the two ends. The CDR3 runs to 15 residues. Germline V lookup: CDR1 LGHNA, CDR2 YNFKEQ. Data came from immunoSEQ multiplex PCR; TCRdb stores just in-frame clones and leaves some out. In the table there are some 170,000 clones, approximately 96% of which are singletons. The donors were members of the approximately 120-subject validation cohort (separate from the approximately 670-subject first cohort). General study points: Through in vitro validation, a few CMV-associated chains were shown to be specific for CMV antigens.

Sequences were obtained from PBMCs. This clonotype originated in a woman younger than 35 in good health and CMV-seronegative. This chain links TRBV4-2 with TRBJ2-5; the D gene is possibly TRBD2 (5 bases). CDR3 protein: CASSQSLGSGETQYF. CDR3 nucleotide sequence: TGTGCCAGCAGCCAATCTTTGGGAAGCGGCGAGACCCAGTACTTC.